The T cell receptor (beta chain) under discussion was sequenced for a study of glioma-infiltrating T cells. In the study overall: Samples included WHO grade II oligodendrogliomas or astrocytomas and initial-diagnosis grade IV glioblastomas.

Germline V CDR1 and CDR2: SGHTA, FQGNSA. This CDR3 region has 15 residues. V was pared by 1 base and J by 4 bases, with 14 bases between. The study's findings and limits: Signature shared blood CDR3 motifs were enriched in low-divergence and depleted in high-divergence patients. Tissue-blood divergence was below expectation in non-neoplastic patients, above in gliomas.

This clonotype appeared many times. Its antigen is as yet unknown. TCR alpha and beta CDR3 regions were amplified from RNA using iRepertoire nested multiplex PCR. One-step reverse transcription and amplification started from roughly 100-400 ng of tissue mRNA or PBMC total RNA. TCRdb itself ran the multiplex PCR reads through MiXCR, one entry per CDR3 protein. The table shows a few hundred thousand distinct CDR3 sequences, with about two fifths occurring only once. This TCR came from a human donor with low-grade glioma or glioblastoma, undergoing nonglioma brain surgery, or in good health (not recorded which). This chain uses TRBV7-2 with TRBJ2-7, with D possibly TRBD2 on 5 matching bases. Sequenced sample: glioma tissue, nonneoplastic brain tissue, or PBMCs (not recorded which). CDR3 amino acids: CASSLGYRDGYEQYF. CDR3 in DNA: TGTGCCAGCAGCTTAGGTTACCGGGATGGGTACGAGCAGTACTTC.